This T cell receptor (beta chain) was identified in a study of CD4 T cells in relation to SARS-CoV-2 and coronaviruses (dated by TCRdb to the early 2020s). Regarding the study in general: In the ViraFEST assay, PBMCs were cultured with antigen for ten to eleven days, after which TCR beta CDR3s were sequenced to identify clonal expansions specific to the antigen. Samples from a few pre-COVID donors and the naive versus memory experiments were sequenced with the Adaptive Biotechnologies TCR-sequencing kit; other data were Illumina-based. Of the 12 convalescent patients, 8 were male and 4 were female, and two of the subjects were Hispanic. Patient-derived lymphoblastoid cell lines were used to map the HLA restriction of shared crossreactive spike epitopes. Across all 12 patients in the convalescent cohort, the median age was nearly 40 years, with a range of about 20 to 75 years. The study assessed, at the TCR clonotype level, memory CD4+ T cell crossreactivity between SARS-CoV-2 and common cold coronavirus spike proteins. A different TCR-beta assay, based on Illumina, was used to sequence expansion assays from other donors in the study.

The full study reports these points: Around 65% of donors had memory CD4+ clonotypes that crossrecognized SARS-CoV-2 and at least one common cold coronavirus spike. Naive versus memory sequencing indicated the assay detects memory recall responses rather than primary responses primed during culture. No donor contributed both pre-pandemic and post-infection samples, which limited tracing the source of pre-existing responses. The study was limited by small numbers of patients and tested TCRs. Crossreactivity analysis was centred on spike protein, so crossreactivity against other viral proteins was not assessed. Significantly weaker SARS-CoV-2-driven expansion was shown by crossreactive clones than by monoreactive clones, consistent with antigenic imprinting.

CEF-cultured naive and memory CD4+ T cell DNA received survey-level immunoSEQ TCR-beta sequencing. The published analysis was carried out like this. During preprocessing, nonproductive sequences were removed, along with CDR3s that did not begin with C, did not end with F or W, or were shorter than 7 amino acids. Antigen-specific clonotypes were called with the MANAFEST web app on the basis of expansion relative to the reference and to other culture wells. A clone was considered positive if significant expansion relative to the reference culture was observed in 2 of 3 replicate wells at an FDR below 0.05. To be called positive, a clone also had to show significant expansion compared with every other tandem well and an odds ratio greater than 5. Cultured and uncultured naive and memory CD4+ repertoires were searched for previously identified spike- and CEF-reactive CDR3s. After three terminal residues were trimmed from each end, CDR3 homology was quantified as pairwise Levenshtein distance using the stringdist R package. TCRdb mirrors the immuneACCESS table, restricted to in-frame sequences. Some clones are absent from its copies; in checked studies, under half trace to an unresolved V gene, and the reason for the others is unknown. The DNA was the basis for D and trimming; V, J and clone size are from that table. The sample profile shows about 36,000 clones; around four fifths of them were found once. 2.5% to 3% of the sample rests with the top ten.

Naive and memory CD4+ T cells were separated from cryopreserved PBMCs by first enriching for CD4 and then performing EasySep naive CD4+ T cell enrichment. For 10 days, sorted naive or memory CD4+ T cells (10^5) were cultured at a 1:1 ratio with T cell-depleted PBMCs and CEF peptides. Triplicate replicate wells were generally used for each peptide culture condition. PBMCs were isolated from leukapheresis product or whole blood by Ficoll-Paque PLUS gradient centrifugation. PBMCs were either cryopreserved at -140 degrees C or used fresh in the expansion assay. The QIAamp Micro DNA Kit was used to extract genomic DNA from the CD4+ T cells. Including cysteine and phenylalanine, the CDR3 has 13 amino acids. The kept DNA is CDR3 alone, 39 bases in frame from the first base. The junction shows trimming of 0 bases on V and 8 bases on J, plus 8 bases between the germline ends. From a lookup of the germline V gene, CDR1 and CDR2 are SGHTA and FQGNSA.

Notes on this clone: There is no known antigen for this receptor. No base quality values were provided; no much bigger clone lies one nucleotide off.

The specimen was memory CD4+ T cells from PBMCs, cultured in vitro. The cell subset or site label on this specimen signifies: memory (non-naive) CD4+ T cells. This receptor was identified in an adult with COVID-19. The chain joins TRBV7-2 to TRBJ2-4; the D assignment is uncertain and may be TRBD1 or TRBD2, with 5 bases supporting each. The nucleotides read TGTGCCAGCAGCTTAGCAGGGACGGACATTCAGTACTTC. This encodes CASSLAGTDIQYF.